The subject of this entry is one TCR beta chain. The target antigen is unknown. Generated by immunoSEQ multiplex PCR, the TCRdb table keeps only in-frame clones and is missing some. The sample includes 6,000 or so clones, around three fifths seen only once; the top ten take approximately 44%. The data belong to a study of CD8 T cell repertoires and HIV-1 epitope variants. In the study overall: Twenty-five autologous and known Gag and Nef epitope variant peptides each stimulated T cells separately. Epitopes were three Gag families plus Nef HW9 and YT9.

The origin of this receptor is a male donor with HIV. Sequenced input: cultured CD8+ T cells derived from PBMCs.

The CDR3 bases are TGTGCCAGCAGTTTACGGAGCTTCGGCAATCAGCCCCAGCATTTT. It encodes CASSLRSFGNQPQHF. The gene calls are TRBV28 and TRBJ1-5; D gene unclear. This CDR3 contains 15 residues. Germline V gene data show CDR1 as MDHEN and CDR2 as SYDVKM. Trimming cost V 2 bases and J 2 bases, with 10 bases left between them.